Below, 25 T cell receptor beta chains from the same sample are listed, as sequenced in a study of blood T cells in healthy people across ages. Together with a sample-barcoded 5' primer, a J-beta primer mix was included in a second PCR lasting roughly 6 to 12 cycles. TCRdb reprocessed the 5' RACE reads via MiXCR and lists one record per CDR3 protein. The sample holds hundreds of thousands of distinct CDR3 sequences, around two fifths seen once. Sequenced: blood. The origin of the receptors is a man older than 75 in good health.

In the case of this clonotype: This may be a read error: a much more frequent sequence differs by one nucleotide. The chain is built from TRBV27 and TRBJ2-5; 7 nucleotides agree with TRBD2. Germline V lookup: CDR1 MNHEY, CDR2 SMNVEV (reference sequence). The CDR3 covers 15 residues. The V segment lost 2 bases and the J segment 11 bases; nucleotides outside the gene matches: 14. The CDR3 region is CASSLTGGIINEQYF. DNA for the CDR3: TGTGCCAGCAGTTTAACCGGGGGGATCATCAATGAGCAGTACTTC.

The chain carries TRBV10-2 and TRBJ2-1; TRBD2 might be the D (6 bases). This CDR3 has 15 amino acids. V was trimmed by 6 bases and J by 6 bases, leaving 18 bases between them. CDR1 WSHSY and CDR2 SAAADI come from the germline V gene. CDR3 amino acids: CASSDQVLAGNEQFF. The CDR3 DNA reads as TGCGCCAGCAGCGATCAGGTACTAGCAGGCAATGAGCAGTTCTTC.

This clonotype showed up just a few times. The chain combines TRBV20-1 with TRBJ1-2, with no clear D. There are 13 residues in the CDR3. V gave up 3 bases and J gave up 0 bases, with 8 bases separating them. Germline lookup yields CDR1 DFQATT and CDR2 SNEGSKA (reference sequence). CDR3 sequence reads: CSASQTANYGYTF. CDR3 coding DNA: TGCAGTGCTAGTCAAACAGCTAACTATGGCTACACCTTC.

As to this clonotype: A read error may produce the germline difference seen at one junction end. CDR3 bases: TGCAGCGTTGAAACTCCCGGGACAGGGGGTCCGAGCTCCTACAATGAGCGGTTCTTC. Protein sequence: CSVETPGTGGPSSYNERFF. The V gene is TRBV29-1, the J gene TRBJ2-1; 11 nucleotides match TRBD1. The CDR3 sequence is 19 residues long. Per the germline V gene, CDR1 is SQVTM and CDR2 is ANQGSEA.

V is TRBV29-1 and J is TRBJ2-2, with no clear D. Trimming cost V 3 bases and J 2 bases, with 4 bases left between them. Germline-derived CDR1 and CDR2 are SQVTM and ANQGSEA. CDR3 length equals 12 residues. The chain's CDR3 is CSVEVNTGELFF. In DNA, the CDR3 is TGCAGCGTTGAGGTCAACACCGGGGAGCTGTTTTTT.

The genes are TRBV2 and TRBJ2-4; 7 positions match TRBD1. The J call may be in error: the DNA end matches TRBJ2-7 better. CDR1 SNHLY and CDR2 FYNNEI come from the germline V gene. The CDR3 covers 15 residues. CDR3 amino acids: CASKKEPGQTYEQYF. Here the CDR3 DNA reads TGTGCCAGCAAGAAGGAACCGGGACAGACGTACGAGCAGTACTTC.

The chain is built from TRBV20-1 and TRBJ2-7; TRBD1 agrees at 8 bases. Germline V gene sequence: CDR1 DFQATT, CDR2 SNEGSKA (reference sequence). There are 15 residues in the CDR3. J gave up 4 bases and V 0 bases, and 8 bases lay outside the gene matches. In DNA, the CDR3 is TGCAGTGCTAGAGATTTTGGACAGGGTTCGTACGAGCAGTACTTC. Protein: CSARDFGQGSYEQYF.

V and J are TRBV10-3 and TRBJ2-5, with a weak D call TRBD2 (6 bases). The length of the CDR3 is 12 residues. The germline V gene has CDR1 ENHRY and CDR2 SYGVKD. V dropped 4 bases and J dropped 11 bases, with 14 bases sitting between them. CDR3 amino acids: CAISGGDREQYF. The CDR3 bases are TGTGCCATCAGTGGGGGGGACCGGGAGCAGTACTTC.

The V gene is TRBV6-1, the J gene TRBJ2-3; no reliable D call. V gave up 2 bases and J gave up 2 bases, with 8 bases separating them. The germline gives CDR1 MNHNS, CDR2 SASEGT. The CDR3 is made up of 14 amino acids. The CDR3: CASSEPRSTDTQYF. CDR3 DNA sequence: TGTGCCAGCAGTGAACCGAGGTCCACAGATACGCAGTATTTT.

The CDR3 spells CASSLARQGARDTQYF. CDR3 nucleotide sequence: TGTGCCAGCAGCTTAGCTAGACAGGGGGCGAGGGATACGCAGTATTTT. This chain uses TRBV7-2 with TRBJ2-3, with 10 positions matching TRBD1. V trimming: 0 bases; J trimming: 6 bases; junction bases outside the gene matches: 6. The CDR3 loop spans 16 amino acids. The germline CDR1 and CDR2 sequences are SGHTA and FQGNSA.

This chain joins TRBV4-1 and TRBJ2-3; 9 nucleotides line up with TRBD2. CDR1 and CDR2 from the germline V gene are MGHRA and YSYEKL. This CDR3 is 16 amino acids long. V gave up 2 bases and J gave up 3 bases; unmatched junction bases: 6. The CDR3 protein is CASSQQLSGRTDTQYF. The CDR3 bases are TGCGCCAGCAGCCAACAATTGAGCGGGAGGACAGATACGCAGTATTTT.

This clonotype was seen more than once but under ten times. This sequence joins TRBV28 and TRBJ2-1; 10 positions match TRBD2. The CDR3 consists of 14 residues. Germline lookup yields CDR1 MDHEN and CDR2 SYDVKM. V shed 3 bases, J shed 6 bases, and the junction held 2 bases outside the gene matches. Written as DNA, the CDR3 is TGTGCCAGCAGTTTTAGCGGGAGGACCAATGAGCAGTTCTTC. It is translated as CASSFSGRTNEQFF.

The chain joins TRBV3-1 to TRBJ2-7; 8 nucleotides align to TRBD1. The ends lost 4 bases at V and 0 bases at J; junction bases unmatched: 5. Germline CDR1 and CDR2: LGHDT and YNNKEL (reference sequence). This CDR3 spans 15 amino acids. The CDR3 bases are TGTGCCAGCAGCCCCCGGGACAGGCGCTCCTACGAGCAGTACTTC. Translated: CASSPRDRRSYEQYF.

This clonotype was picked up many times. CDR3 nucleotide sequence: TGTGCCAGCAGTTTTCTAGCGGAAGAGCAGTACTTC. Translated: CASSFLAEEQYF. The chain employs TRBV28 and TRBJ2-7, with 7 bases aligning to TRBD2. The CDR3 has 12 amino acids. V dropped 3 bases and J dropped 7; count of bases not matched to a gene: 3. The V gene's germline CDR1 is MDHEN and CDR2 SYDVKM. Supplemented by reference TRBV28 and TRBJ2-7, the full variable domain reads DVKVTQSSRYLVKRTGEKVFLECVQDMDHENMFWYRQDPGLGLRLIYFSYDVKMKEKGDIPEGYSVSREKKERFSLILESASTNQTSMYLCASSFLAEEQYFGPGTRLTVT.

This clonotype has only a few counts. The rearrangement links TRBV3-1 to TRBJ2-1; a possible D gene is TRBD1 (6 bases). Germline V gives CDR1 LGHDT, CDR2 YNNKEL (reference sequence). The ends were cut back, 0 bases at V and 13 bases at J, with 19 bases in the middle. This CDR3 contains 15 residues. The CDR3 sequence: CASSQEASRGETQFF. The CDR3 DNA is TGTGCCAGCAGCCAAGAGGCCAGCAGGGGTGAGACCCAGTTCTTC.

This clonotype was detected only once. J is TRBJ2-7 and V is TRBV20-1; the D is unclear. The J call is in doubt because the DNA end fits TRBJ2-5 better. This CDR3 is 13 amino acids long. Per germline, CDR1 DFQATT and CDR2 SNEGSKA (reference sequence). CDR3 nucleotide sequence: TGCAGTGCTCCTCCCCTTCCCCAAGAGACCCAGTACTTC. Protein sequence: CSAPPLPQETQYF.

The rearrangement joins TRBV7-9 to TRBJ1-1, with D perhaps matching TRBD1 (5 bases). Germline CDR1 SEHNR, CDR2 FQNEAQ (reference sequence). The V and J ends lost 2 bases and 7 bases respectively, with 11 bases between them. The CDR3 is 13 residues long. As DNA, the CDR3 is TGTGCCAGCAGCTTATTGAGCCAGGGTGAAGCTTTCTTT. Its translation is CASSLLSQGEAFF.

The gene calls are TRBV12-3 or TRBV12-4 and TRBJ2-2; 8 nucleotides align to TRBD1. CDR3 length: 19 residues. The V gene end was trimmed by 0 bases and the J gene end by 4 bases; junction bases not matched to a gene: 13. The CDR3 here is CASSLALMGDRGPTGELFF. The CDR3 coding sequence is TGTGCCAGCAGTTTAGCGCTAATGGGAGACAGGGGCCCCACCGGGGAGCTGTTTTTT.

The genes are TRBV20-1 and TRBJ2-1; D gene ambiguous. Germline V gives CDR1 DFQATT, CDR2 SNEGSKA (reference sequence). Trimming stripped 5 bases from V and 0 bases from J, with 8 bases between. There are 13 residues in the CDR3. The CDR3 loop reads CSAQAASYNEQFF. The CDR3 nucleotides are TGCAGTGCTCAAGCAGCCTCCTACAATGAGCAGTTCTTC.

This chain uses TRBV20-1 with TRBJ2-7, with 7 bases that match TRBD1. The CDR3 sequence is 14 residues long. V lost 5 bases to trimming and J lost 3 bases; unmatched junction nucleotides: 10. The germline V gene encodes CDR1 DFQATT and CDR2 SNEGSKA (reference sequence). CDR3 residues: CSAVNRGEYYEQYF. The CDR3 DNA reads as TGCAGTGCTGTTAACAGGGGAGAGTACTACGAGCAGTACTTC.

The genes are TRBV4-3 and TRBJ1-4; maybe TRBD1 (6 bases). The CDR3 totals 13 residues. Germline values: CDR1 LGHNA, CDR2 YSLEER. V dropped 5 bases and J dropped 10 bases, with 14 bases sitting between them. As DNA, the CDR3 is TGCGCCAGCAGCAACGGACAGTTCGGAAAACTGTTTTTT. Translation: CASSNGQFGKLFF.

At least ten counts were recorded for this clonotype. V gene TRBV29-1 combines with J gene TRBJ2-4; D is unclear. The germline CDR1 and CDR2 sequences are SQVTM and ANQGSEA. This CDR3 has 11 amino acids. Trimming removed 1 base from V and 5 bases from J, with 3 bases in between. In nucleotides, the CDR3 is TGCAGCGTTGAAGCGCAAAACATTCAGTACTTC. As protein: CSVEAQNIQYF.

This clonotype was seen more than once but under ten times. The chain links TRBV6-2 or TRBV6-3 to TRBJ1-2; TRBD1 matches at 10 bases. Germline V CDR1 and CDR2: MNHEY, SVGEGT. The V and J ends lost 4 bases and 4 bases, in that order; junction bases with no gene match: 9. The CDR3 totals 16 residues. This CDR3 reads CASSSLGDRGLYGYTF. The DNA for the CDR3 is TGTGCCAGCAGTTCCCTGGGGGACAGGGGACTCTATGGCTACACCTTC.

The chain has TRBV20-1 and TRBJ1-5; 8 positions agree with TRBD1. Germline-derived CDR1 and CDR2 are DFQATT and SNEGSKA (reference sequence). V was clipped by 3 bases and J by 5 bases; unmatched bases: 6. There are 14 residues in the CDR3. The CDR3 DNA is TGCAGTGCTAGCCCCGGACAGGGTGATCAGCCCCAGCATTTT. Protein sequence: CSASPGQGDQPQHF.

This clonotype was detected only a few times. V and J are TRBV20-1 and TRBJ1-2; 9 nucleotides agree with TRBD1. The CDR3 sequence is 13 residues long. Losses at the gene ends were 0 bases for V and 7 bases for J; bases not matched to a gene: 3. Germline V gene lookup returns CDR1 DFQATT and CDR2 SNEGSKA (reference sequence). The CDR3 spells CSAREQGAGGYTF. The CDR3, as DNA: TGCAGTGCTAGAGAACAGGGGGCAGGTGGCTACACCTTC.